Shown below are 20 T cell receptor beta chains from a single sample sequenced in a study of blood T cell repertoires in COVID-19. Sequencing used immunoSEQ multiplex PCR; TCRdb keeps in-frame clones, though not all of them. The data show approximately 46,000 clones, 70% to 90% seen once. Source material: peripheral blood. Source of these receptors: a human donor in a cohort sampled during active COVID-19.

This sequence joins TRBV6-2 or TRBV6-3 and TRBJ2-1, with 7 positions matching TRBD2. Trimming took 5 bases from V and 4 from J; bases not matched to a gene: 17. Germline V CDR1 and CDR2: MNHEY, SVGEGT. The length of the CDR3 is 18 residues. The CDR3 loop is CASSGLGTRLAAYNEQFF. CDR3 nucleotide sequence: TGTGCCAGCAGTGGGTTGGGGACCAGACTAGCCGCGTACAATGAGCAGTTCTTC.

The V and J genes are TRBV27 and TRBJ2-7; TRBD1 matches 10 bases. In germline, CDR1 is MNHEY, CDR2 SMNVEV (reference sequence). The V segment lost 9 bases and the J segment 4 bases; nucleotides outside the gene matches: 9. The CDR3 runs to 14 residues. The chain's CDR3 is CASAPGQGTYEQYF. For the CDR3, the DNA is TGTGCCAGTGCGCCGGGACAGGGGACATACGAGCAGTACTTC.

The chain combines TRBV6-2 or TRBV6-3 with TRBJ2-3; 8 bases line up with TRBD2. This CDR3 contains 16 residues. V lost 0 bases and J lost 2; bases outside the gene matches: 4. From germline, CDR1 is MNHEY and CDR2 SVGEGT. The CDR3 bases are TGTGCCAGCAGTTACTCTAGCGGGGACTTCACAGATACGCAGTATTTT. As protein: CASSYSSGDFTDTQYF.

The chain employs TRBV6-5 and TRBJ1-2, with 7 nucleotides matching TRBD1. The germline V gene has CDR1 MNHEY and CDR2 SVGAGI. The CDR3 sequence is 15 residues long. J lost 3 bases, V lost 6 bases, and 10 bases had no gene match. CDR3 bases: TGTGCCAGCAGCAGGGACAGAAAGTCTTACTATGGCTACACCTTC. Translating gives CASSRDRKSYYGYTF.

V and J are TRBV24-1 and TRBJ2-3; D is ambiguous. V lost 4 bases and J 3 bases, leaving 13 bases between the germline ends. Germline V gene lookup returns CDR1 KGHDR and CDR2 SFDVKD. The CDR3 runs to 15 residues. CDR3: CATSDRDTGTDTQYF. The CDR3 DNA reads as TGTGCCACCAGTGACCGTGATACCGGGACAGATACGCAGTATTTT.

DNA of the CDR3: TGTGCCAGCAGCTTAACTCCGACAGACACCTATGGCTACACCTTC. It encodes CASSLTPTDTYGYTF. The gene calls are TRBV7-3 and TRBJ1-2; D is perhaps TRBD1 (5 bases). CDR1 and CDR2 from the germline V gene are SGHTA and FQGTGA. Trimming took off 0 bases at V and 4 bases at J, with 12 bases between the two ends. The CDR3 runs 15 residues. The entire variable domain, with the rest obtained from reference TRBV7-3 and TRBJ1-2, is as follows: GAGVSQTPSNKVTEKGKYVELRCDPISGHTALYWYRQSLGQGPEFLIYFQGTGAADDSGLPNDRFFAVRPEGSVSTLKIQRTERGDSAVYLCASSLTPTDTYGYTFGSGTRLTVV.

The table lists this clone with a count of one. CDR3 region: CASSLAANTEAFF. The CDR3 nucleotides read TGTGCCAGCAGCTTAGCAGCGAACACTGAAGCTTTCTTT. The rearrangement links TRBV7-9 to TRBJ1-1; D not certain. The CDR3 has 13 residues. V lost 0 bases to trimming and J lost 1 base, with 3 bases between them. Germline CDR1 reads SEHNR; CDR2 reads FQNEAQ (reference sequence).

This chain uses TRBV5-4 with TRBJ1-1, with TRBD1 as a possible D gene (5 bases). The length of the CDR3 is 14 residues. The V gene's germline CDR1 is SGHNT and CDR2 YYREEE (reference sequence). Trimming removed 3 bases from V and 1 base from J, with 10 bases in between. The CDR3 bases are TGTGCCAGCAGCTGGTCTACAGGGAACACTGAAGCTTTCTTT. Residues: CASSWSTGNTEAFF.

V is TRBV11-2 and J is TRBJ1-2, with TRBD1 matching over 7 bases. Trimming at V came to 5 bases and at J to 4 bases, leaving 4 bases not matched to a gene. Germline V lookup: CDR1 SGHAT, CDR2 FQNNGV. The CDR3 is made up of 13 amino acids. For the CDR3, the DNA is TGTGCCAGCAGCCCGGACAGGACCTATGGCTACACCTTC. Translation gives CASSPDRTYGYTF.

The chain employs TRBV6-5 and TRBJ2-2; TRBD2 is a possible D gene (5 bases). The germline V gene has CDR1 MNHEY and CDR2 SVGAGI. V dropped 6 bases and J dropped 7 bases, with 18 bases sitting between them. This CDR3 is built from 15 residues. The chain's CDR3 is CASRWENTGIGELFF. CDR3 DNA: TGTGCCAGCAGGTGGGAGAACACGGGCATCGGGGAGCTGTTTTTT.

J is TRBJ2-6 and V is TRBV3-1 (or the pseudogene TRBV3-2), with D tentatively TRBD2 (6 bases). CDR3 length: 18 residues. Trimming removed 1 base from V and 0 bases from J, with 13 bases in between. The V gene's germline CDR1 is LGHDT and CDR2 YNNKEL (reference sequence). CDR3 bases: TGTGCCAGCAGCCAAGTTCGGGGGATAAGCTCTGGGGCCAACGTCCTGACTTTC. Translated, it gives CASSQVRGISSGANVLTF.

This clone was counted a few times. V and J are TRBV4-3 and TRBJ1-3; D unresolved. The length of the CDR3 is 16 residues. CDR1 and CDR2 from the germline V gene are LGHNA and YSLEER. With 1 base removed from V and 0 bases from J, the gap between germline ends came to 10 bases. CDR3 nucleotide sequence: TGCGCCAGCAGCCAAGCGTTGGCAGGCTCTGGAAACACCATATATTTT. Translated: CASSQALAGSGNTIYF.

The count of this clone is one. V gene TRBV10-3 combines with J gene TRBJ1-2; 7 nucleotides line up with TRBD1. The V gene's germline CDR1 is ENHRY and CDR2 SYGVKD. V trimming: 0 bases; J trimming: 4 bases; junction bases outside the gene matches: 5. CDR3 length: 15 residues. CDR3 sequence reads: CAISESEGQPYGYTF. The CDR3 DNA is TGTGCCATCAGTGAGTCCGAGGGACAGCCCTATGGCTACACCTTC.

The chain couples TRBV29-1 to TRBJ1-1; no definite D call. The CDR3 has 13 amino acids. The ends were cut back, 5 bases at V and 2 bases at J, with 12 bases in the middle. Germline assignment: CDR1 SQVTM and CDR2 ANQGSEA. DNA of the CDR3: TGCAGCGTTCGGCGGCAGCTAAACACTGAAGCTTTCTTT. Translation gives CSVRRQLNTEAFF. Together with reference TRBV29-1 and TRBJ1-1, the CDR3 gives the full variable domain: SAVISQKPSRDICQRGTSLTIQCQVDSQVTMMFWYRQQPGQSLTLIATANQGSEATYESGFVIDKFPISRPNLTFSTLTVSNMSPEDSSIYLCSVRRQLNTEAFFGQGTRLTVV.

The CDR3 DNA reads as TGCGCCAGCAGCCTTAGACAGGGGGCGGACACTGAAGCTTTCTTT. This translates into CASSLRQGADTEAFF. This sequence joins TRBV5-1 and TRBJ1-1; 10 bases fit TRBD1. V lost 4 bases, J lost 3 bases, and 6 bases stayed unmatched. CDR3 length: 15 residues. Germline V CDR1 and CDR2: SGHRS, YFSETQ.

This chain's CDR3 is CASSLRAGGGNTIYF. The CDR3 bases are TGTGCCAGCAGCCTCAGGGCGGGGGGCGGAAACACCATATATTTT. The chain joins TRBV11-2 to TRBJ1-3; a possible D gene is TRBD1 (6 bases). Between the trimmed V and J ends, which lost 5 bases and 4 bases, there was a span of 15 bases. The germline gives CDR1 SGHAT, CDR2 FQNNGV. The CDR3 sequence is 15 residues long.

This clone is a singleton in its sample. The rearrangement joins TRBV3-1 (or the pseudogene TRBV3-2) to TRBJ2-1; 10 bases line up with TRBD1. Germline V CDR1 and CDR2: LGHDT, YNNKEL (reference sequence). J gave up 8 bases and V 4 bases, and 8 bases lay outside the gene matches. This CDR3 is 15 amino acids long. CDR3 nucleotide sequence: TGTGCCAGCAGCCGACAGGGGGCGCCACGCGATGAGCAGTTCTTC. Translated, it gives CASSRQGAPRDEQFF.

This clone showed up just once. The CDR3 is CASSWDRGLVSGYTF. DNA for the CDR3: TGTGCCAGCAGCTGGGACAGGGGTTTAGTTAGTGGCTACACCTTC. This rearrangement joins TRBV5-4 to TRBJ1-2, with 10 bases aligning to TRBD1. Trimming at V came to 3 bases and at J to 7 bases, leaving 9 bases not matched to a gene. Germline V lookup: CDR1 SGHNT, CDR2 YYREEE (reference sequence). The CDR3 sequence is 15 residues long.

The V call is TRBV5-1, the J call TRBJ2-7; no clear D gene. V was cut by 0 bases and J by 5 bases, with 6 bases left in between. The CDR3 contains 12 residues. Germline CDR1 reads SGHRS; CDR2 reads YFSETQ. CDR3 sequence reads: CASSLAEDEQYF. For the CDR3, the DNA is TGCGCCAGCAGCTTGGCCGAGGACGAGCAGTACTTC.

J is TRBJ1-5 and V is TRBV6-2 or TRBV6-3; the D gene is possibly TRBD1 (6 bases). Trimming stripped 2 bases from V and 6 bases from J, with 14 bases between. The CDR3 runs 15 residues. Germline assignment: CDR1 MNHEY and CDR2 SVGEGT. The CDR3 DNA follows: TGTGCCAGCAGTTACCCCGCGACAGGTCCTCAGCCCCAGCATTTT. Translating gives CASSYPATGPQPQHF.